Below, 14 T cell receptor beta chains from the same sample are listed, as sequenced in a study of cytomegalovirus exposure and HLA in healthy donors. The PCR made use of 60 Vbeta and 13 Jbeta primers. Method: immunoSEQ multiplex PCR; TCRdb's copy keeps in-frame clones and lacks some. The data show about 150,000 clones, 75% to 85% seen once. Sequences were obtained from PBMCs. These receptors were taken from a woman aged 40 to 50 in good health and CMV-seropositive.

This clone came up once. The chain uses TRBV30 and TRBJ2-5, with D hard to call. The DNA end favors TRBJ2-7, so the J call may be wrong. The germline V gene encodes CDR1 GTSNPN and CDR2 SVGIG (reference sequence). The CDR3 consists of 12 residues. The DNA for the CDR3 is TGTGCCTGGAGTGTCCGTAGTTACGAGCAGTACTTC. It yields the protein CAWSVRSYEQYF.

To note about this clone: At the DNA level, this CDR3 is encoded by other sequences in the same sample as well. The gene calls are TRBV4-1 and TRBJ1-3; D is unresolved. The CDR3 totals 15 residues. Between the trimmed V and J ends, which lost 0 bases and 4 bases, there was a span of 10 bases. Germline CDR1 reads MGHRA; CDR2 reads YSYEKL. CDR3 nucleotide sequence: TGCGCCAGCAGCCAAGACCCGGGGATAGGAAACACCATATATTTT. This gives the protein CASSQDPGIGNTIYF.

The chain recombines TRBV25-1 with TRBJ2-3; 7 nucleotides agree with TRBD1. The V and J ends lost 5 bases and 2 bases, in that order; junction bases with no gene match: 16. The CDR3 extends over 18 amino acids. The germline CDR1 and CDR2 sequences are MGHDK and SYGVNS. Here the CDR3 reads CASSNPKTGVGFTDTQYF. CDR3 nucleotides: TGTGCCAGCAGTAACCCAAAAACAGGGGTGGGGTTCACAGATACGCAGTATTTT.

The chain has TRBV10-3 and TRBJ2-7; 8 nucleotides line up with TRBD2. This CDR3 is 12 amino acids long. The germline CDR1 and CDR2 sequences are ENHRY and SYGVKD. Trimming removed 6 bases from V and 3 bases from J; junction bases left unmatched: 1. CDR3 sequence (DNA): TGTGCCATCAGGGGGACTAGCTACGAGCAGTACTTC. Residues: CAIRGTSYEQYF.

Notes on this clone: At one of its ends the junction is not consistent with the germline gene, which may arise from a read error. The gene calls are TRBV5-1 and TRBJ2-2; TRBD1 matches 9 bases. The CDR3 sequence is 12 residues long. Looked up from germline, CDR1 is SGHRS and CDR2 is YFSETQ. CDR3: CASSYGDRELFF. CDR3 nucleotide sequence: TGCGCCAGCAGCTATGGGGACAGGGAACTGTTTTTT.

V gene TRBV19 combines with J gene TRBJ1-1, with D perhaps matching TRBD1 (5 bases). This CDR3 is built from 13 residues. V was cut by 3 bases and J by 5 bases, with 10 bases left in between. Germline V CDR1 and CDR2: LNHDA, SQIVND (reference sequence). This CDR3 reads CASSMGRETEAFF. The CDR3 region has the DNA TGTGCCAGTAGTATGGGCAGGGAAACTGAAGCTTTCTTT.

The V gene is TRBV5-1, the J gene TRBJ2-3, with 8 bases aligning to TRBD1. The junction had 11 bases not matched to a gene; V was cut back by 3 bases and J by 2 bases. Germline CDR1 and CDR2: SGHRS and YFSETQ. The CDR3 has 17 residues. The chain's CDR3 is CASSYGQGGTYTDTQYF. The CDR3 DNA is TGCGCCAGCAGCTACGGACAGGGTGGGACATACACAGATACGCAGTATTTT.

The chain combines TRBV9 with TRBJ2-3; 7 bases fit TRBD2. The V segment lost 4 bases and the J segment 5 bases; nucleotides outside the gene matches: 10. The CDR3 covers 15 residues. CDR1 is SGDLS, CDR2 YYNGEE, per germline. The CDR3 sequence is CASSQSGTLGDTQYF. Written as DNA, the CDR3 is TGTGCCAGCAGCCAAAGCGGGACCCTCGGAGATACGCAGTATTTT.

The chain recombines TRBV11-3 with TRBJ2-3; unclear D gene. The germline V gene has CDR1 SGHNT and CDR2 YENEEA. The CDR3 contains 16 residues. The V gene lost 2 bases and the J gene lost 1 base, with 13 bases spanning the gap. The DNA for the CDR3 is TGTGCCAGCAGCTTACCTCTGGCTCAGGGCACAGATACGCAGTATTTT. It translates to CASSLPLAQGTDTQYF.

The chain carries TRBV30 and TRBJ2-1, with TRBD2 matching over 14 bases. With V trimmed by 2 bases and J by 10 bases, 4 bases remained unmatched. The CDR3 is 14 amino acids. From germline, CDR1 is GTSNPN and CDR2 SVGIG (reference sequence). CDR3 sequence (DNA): TGTGCCTGGAGTCGGACTAGCGGGAGGCTAGAGCAGTTCTTC. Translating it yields CAWSRTSGRLEQFF.

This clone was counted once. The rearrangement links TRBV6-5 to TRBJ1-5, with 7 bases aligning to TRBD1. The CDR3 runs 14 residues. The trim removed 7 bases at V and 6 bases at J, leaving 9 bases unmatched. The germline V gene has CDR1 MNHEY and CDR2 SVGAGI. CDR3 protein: CASKAGGLGQPQHF. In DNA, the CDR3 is TGTGCCAGCAAGGCAGGGGGGTTAGGTCAGCCCCAGCATTTT.

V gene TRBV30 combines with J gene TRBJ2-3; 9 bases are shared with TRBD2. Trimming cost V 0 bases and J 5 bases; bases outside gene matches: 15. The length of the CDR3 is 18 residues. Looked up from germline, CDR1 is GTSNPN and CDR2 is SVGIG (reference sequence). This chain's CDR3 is CAWSVILAGEKARDTQYF. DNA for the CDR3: TGTGCCTGGAGTGTTATACTAGCGGGCGAAAAGGCGCGAGATACGCAGTATTTT.

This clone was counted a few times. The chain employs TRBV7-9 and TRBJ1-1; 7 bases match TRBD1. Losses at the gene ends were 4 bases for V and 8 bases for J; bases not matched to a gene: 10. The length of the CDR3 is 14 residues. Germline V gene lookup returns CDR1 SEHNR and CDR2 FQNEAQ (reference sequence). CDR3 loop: CASSSRQGRDEAFF. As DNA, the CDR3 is TGTGCCAGCAGCTCACGACAGGGTAGGGACGAAGCTTTCTTT.

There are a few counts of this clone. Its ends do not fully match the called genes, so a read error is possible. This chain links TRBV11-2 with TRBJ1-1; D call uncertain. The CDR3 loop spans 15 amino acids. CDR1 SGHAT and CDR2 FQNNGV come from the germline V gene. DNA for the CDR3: TGTGCCAGCAGCGTAGATCTCGGGGAGAACACTGAAGCTTTCTTT. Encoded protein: CASSVDLGENTEAFF. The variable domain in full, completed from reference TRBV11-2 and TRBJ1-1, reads EAGVAQSPRYKIIEKRQSVAFWCNPISGHATLYWYQQILGQGPKLLIQFQNNGVVDDSQLPKDRFSAERLKGVDSTLKIQPAKLEDSAVYLCASSVDLGENTEAFFGQGTRLTVV.